This T cell receptor beta chain originates from a study of cytotoxic CD8 clonotypes in ibrutinib-treated CLL. Profiling relied on immunoSEQ multiplex PCR, and the TCRdb table lists in-frame clones only, not all of them. The data show 55,000 to 80,000 clones, with around 60% seen just once and roughly 15% held by the top ten. The CDR3 covers 15 residues. Germline V lookup: CDR1 SNHLY, CDR2 FYNNEI. The J segment lost 4 bases and the V segment lost 7 bases, leaving 8 bases of the junction unmatched. Study results and limitations: Sampling of sustained-remission and progressing patients occurred at differing times.

Worth noting for this clone: Its antigen is currently unknown.

The chain recombines TRBV2 with TRBJ2-3; TRBD2 matches at 10 bases. The sequence was collected from a human donor with chronic lymphocytic leukemia. The sample consisted of PBMCs, taken after 12 months of ibrutinib treatment. In DNA form, the CDR3 reads TGTGCCAGCAAGAAGATAGCGGGAGGATCAGATACGCAGTATTTT. It specifies CASKKIAGGSDTQYF.